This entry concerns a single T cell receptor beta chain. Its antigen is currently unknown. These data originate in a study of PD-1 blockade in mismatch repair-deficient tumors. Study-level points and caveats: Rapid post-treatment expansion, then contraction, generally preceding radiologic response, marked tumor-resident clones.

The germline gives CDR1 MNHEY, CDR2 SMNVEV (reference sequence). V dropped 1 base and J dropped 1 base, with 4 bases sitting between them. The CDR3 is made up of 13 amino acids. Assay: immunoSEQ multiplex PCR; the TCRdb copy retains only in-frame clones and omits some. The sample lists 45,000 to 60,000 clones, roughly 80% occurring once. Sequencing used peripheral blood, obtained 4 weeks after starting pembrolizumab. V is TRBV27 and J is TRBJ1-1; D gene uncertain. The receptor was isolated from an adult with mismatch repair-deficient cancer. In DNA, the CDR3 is TGTGCCAGCAGTTTATTCTCGAACACTGAAGCTTTCTTT. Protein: CASSLFSNTEAFF.